The 15 T cell receptor beta chains in this list originate from one sample, sequenced in a study of cytomegalovirus exposure and HLA in healthy donors. PCR used 60 Vbeta primers and 13 Jbeta primers. Produced via immunoSEQ multiplex PCR; TCRdb's table is partial and in-frame only. The sample includes about 90,000 clones, roughly 78% seen only once; the top ten take approximately 4.6%. The sample comprised PBMCs. The receptors stem from a woman in her thirties or forties in good health and CMV-seropositive.

The chain joins TRBV27 to TRBJ2-1; 7 bases match TRBD1. The J segment lost 1 base and the V segment lost 7 bases, leaving 10 bases of the junction unmatched. In germline, CDR1 is MNHEY, CDR2 SMNVEV (reference sequence). The CDR3 has 16 amino acids. The CDR3 is CASTDEGGASYNEQFF. CDR3 coding DNA: TGTGCCAGCACTGACGAAGGGGGCGCGTCCTACAATGAGCAGTTCTTC.

This chain uses TRBV11-3 with TRBJ2-7, with 9 nucleotides matching TRBD2. The length of the CDR3 is 14 residues. V was clipped by 1 base and J by 6 bases; unmatched bases: 4. From germline, CDR1 is SGHNT and CDR2 YENEEA. The CDR3 nucleotides read TGTGCCAGCAGCTTAGTAGCTAGCGGGACCGAGCAGTACTTC. It is translated as CASSLVASGTEQYF.

This chain joins TRBV27 and TRBJ2-7; 9 nucleotides align to TRBD1. In germline, CDR1 is MNHEY, CDR2 SMNVEV (reference sequence). This CDR3 has 14 residues. V shed 4 bases, J shed 2 bases, and the junction held 3 bases outside the gene matches. CDR3 bases: TGTGCCAGCAGTTCACGACAGGGGGCCTACGAGCAGTACTTC. Its protein product is CASSSRQGAYEQYF.

This sequence joins TRBV28 and TRBJ2-3; TRBD1 is a possible D gene (6 bases). Trimming took off 7 bases at V and 5 bases at J, with 16 bases between the two ends. This CDR3 spans 14 amino acids. Germline-derived CDR1 and CDR2 are MDHEN and SYDVKM. Here the CDR3 reads CASNGGGEGDTQYF. DNA of the CDR3: TGTGCCAGCAATGGGGGCGGAGAGGGAGATACGCAGTATTTT.

This chain connects TRBV21-1 to TRBJ2-5; TRBD1, as called in the table, went unchecked against the DNA. TRBV21-1 corresponds to a pseudogene. This CDR3 contains 17 residues. CDR3 region: CASSTRHQRGHQETQYF. Written as DNA, the CDR3 is TGTGCCAGCAGCACCCGACACCAGAGGGGGCACCAAGAGACCCAGTACTTC.

V and J are TRBV20-1 and TRBJ2-5; D call uncertain. The germline V gene has CDR1 DFQATT and CDR2 SNEGSKA (reference sequence). This CDR3 region has 11 residues. Trimming pared 3 bases from V and 1 base from J, leaving 3 bases between. The CDR3 loop is CSASFQETQYF. The CDR3 DNA is TGCAGTGCTAGCTTCCAAGAGACCCAGTACTTC.

The chain joins TRBV11-1 to TRBJ2-3; 12 bases are shared with TRBD2. CDR3 length equals 15 residues. From germline, CDR1 is SGHAT and CDR2 FQDESV (reference sequence). V was clipped by 6 bases and J by 3 bases; unmatched bases: 4. CDR3 amino acids: CASRPLAGGTDTQYF. CDR3 sequence (DNA): TGTGCCAGCAGACCTCTAGCGGGAGGGACAGATACGCAGTATTTT. Combining the CDR3 with reference TRBV11-1 and TRBJ2-3 gives the whole variable domain EAEVAQSPRYKITEKSQAVAFWCDPISGHATLYWYRQILGQGPELLVQFQDESVVDDSQLPKDRFSAERLKGVDSTLKIQPAELGDSAMYLCASRPLAGGTDTQYFGPGTRLTVL.

V usage is TRBV28 and J usage is TRBJ1-5; 7 bases are shared with TRBD1. Germline CDR1 MDHEN, CDR2 SYDVKM. The J segment lost 6 bases and the V segment lost 2 bases, leaving 4 bases of the junction unmatched. The CDR3 has 14 amino acids. CDR3 amino acids: CASSLDRVGQPQHF. In DNA form, the CDR3 reads TGTGCCAGCAGTTTAGACAGGGTCGGTCAGCCCCAGCATTTT.

The DNA of the CDR3 is TGTGCCAGCAGCCCCAGCGGGGTTAATGAAAAACTGTTTTTT. Its translation: CASSPSGVNEKLFF. The genes are TRBV7-9 and TRBJ1-4; D is unresolved. Looked up from germline, CDR1 is SEHNR and CDR2 is FQNEAQ (reference sequence). Between the trimmed V and J ends, which lost 5 bases and 4 bases, there was a span of 11 bases. The CDR3 extends over 14 amino acids.

The genes are TRBV14 and TRBJ2-2, with 8 bases that match TRBD1. Germline V gene lookup returns CDR1 SGHDN and CDR2 FVKESK. V was pared by 10 bases and J by 3 bases, with 13 bases of the junction left unmatched. CDR3 size: 16 residues. The CDR3 DNA reads TGTGCCAACGATGCCCGGGACAGGCCATACACCGGGGAGCTGTTTTTT. Its translation is CANDARDRPYTGELFF.

This clone has only a few counts. The rearrangement joins TRBV20-1 to TRBJ1-4, with no clear D. The V end was cut by 4 bases, the J end by 4 bases, with 4 bases between. The germline V gene has CDR1 DFQATT and CDR2 SNEGSKA (reference sequence). This CDR3 contains 11 residues. The CDR3 region is CSAMRNEKLFF. For the CDR3, the DNA is TGCAGTGCTATGCGTAATGAAAAACTGTTTTTT.

This clone was recorded a few times. The chain recombines TRBV7-2 with TRBJ2-6, with D possibly matching TRBD1 (7 bases). The germline CDR1 and CDR2 sequences are SGHTA and FQGNSA. The CDR3 length is 17 residues. Trimming removed 4 bases from V and 1 base from J, with 14 bases in between. The CDR3 here is CASSSRDSQSGANVLTF. The CDR3 DNA is TGTGCCAGCAGCTCGCGGGACAGCCAGTCTGGGGCCAACGTCCTGACTTTC.

The rearrangement uses TRBV28 and TRBJ1-2; 9 nucleotides align to TRBD1. The CDR3 is 15 amino acids. Germline loops: CDR1 MDHEN, CDR2 SYDVKM. V lost 6 bases and J lost 8; bases outside the gene matches: 13. The CDR3 DNA is TGTGCCAGCAGCTCCGACAACAGGGGGCAGGAGGGCTACACCTTC. This gives the protein CASSSDNRGQEGYTF.

The chain carries TRBV7-8 and TRBJ2-1, with D tentatively TRBD1 (6 bases). V was trimmed by 5 bases and J by 2 bases, leaving 16 bases between them. The CDR3 is made up of 16 amino acids. Looked up from germline, CDR1 is SGHVS and CDR2 is FQNEAQ. CDR3 nucleotides: TGTGCCAGCAGCCCTACCAGGGGCCCCACCTACAATGAGCAGTTCTTC. This translates into CASSPTRGPTYNEQFF.

This rearrangement joins TRBV2 to TRBJ1-2; D gene ambiguous. The V gene's germline CDR1 is SNHLY and CDR2 FYNNEI. This CDR3 contains 15 residues. V lost 2 bases, J lost 4 bases, and 14 bases lay in between. CDR3 in DNA: TGTGCCAGCAGTGAATTGAACGGACTTGGCTATGGCTACACCTTC. This gives the protein CASSELNGLGYGYTF.